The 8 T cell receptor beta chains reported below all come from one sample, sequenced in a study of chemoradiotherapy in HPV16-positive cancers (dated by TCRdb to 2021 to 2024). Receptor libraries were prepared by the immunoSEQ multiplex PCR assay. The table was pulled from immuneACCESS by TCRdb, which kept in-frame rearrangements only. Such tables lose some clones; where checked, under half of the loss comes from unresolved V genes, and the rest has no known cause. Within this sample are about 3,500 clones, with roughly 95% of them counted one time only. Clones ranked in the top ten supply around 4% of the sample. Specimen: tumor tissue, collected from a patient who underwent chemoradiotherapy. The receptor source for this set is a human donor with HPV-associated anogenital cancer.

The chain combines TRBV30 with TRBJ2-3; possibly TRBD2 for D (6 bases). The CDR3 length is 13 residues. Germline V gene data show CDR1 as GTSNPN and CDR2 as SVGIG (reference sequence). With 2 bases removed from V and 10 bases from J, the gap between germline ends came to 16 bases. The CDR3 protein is CAWSITRDSPQYF. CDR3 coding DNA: TGTGCCTGGAGTATCACCCGGGACTCCCCGCAGTATTTT.

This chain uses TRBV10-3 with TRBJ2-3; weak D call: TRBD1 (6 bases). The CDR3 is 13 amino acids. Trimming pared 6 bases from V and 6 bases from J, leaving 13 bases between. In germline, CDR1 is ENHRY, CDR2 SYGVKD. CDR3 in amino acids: CAIRGQPLDTQYF. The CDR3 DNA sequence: TGTGCCATCAGAGGACAGCCCTTGGATACGCAGTATTTT.

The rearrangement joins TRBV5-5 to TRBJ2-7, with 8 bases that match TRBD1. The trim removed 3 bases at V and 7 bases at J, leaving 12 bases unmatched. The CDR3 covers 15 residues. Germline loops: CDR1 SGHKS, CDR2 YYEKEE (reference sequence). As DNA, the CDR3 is TGTGCCAGCAGCTCCTTGACAGGGGTTCTTGAAGAGCAGTACTTC. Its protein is CASSSLTGVLEEQYF.

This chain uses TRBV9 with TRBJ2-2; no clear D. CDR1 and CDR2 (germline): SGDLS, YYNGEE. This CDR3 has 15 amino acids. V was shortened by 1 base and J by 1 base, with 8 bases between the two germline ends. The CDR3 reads CASSVMELNTGELFF. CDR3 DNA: TGTGCCAGCAGCGTAATGGAGCTGAACACCGGGGAGCTGTTTTTT.

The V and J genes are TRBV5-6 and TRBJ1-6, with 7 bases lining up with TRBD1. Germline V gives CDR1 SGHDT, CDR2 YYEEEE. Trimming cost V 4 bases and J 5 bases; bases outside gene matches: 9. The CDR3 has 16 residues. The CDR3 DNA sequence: TGTGCCAGCAGCCCCCTCAGGGGGAGGGATAATTCACCCCTCCACTTT. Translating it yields CASSPLRGRDNSPLHF. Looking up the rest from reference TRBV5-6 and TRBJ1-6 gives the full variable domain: DAGVTQSPTHLIKTRGQQVTLRCSPKSGHDTVSWYQQALGQGPQFIFQYYEEEERQRGNFPDRFSGHQFPNYSSELNVNALLLGDSALYLCASSPLRGRDNSPLHFGNGTRLTVT.

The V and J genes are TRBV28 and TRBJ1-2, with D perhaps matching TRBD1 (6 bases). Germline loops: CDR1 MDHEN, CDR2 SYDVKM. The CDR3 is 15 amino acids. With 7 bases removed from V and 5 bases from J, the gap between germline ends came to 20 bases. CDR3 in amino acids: CASNEGGGRPYGYTF. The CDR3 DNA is TGTGCCAGCAACGAAGGCGGGGGGCGGCCATATGGCTACACCTTC.

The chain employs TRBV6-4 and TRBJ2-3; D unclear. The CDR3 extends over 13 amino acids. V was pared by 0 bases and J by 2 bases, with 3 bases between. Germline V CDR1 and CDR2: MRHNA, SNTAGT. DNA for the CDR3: TGTGCCAGCAGTGACTCGGACACAGATACGCAGTATTTT. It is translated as CASSDSDTDTQYF.

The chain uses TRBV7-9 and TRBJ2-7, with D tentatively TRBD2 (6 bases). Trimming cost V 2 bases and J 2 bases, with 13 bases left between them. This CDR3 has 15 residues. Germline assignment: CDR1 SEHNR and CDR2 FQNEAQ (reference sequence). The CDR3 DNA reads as TGTGCCAGCAGCTTATACGGGGGAGACACCTACGAGCAGTACTTC. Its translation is CASSLYGGDTYEQYF.